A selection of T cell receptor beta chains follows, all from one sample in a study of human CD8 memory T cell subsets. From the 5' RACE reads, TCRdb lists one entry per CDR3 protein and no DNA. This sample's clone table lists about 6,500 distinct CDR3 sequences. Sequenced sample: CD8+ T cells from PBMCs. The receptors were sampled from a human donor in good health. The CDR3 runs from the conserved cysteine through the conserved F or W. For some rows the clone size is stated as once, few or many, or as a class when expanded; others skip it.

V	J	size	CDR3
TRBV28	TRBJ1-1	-	CASIRKGIEAFF
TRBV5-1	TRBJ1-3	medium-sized	CASSSLESASGNTIYF
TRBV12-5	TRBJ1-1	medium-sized	CASGTGARVNTEAFF
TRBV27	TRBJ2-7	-	CASGAPQDHEQYF
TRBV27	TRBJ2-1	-	CASSPTGRGYNEQFF
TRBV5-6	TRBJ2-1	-	CASSLGRTKFF
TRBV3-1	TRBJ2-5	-	CASSPREQETQYF
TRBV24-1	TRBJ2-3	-	CATSTDRESDTQYF
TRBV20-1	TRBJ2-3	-	CSVEGVAGSTDTQYF
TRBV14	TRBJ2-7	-	CASSKGTSGSYEQYF
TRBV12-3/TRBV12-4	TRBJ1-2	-	CASSPVSSRPTF
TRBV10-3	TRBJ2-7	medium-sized	CAISESGASYEQYF
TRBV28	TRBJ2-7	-	CASSFSGKGHEQYF
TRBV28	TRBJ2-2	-	CASSTGLSAGELFF